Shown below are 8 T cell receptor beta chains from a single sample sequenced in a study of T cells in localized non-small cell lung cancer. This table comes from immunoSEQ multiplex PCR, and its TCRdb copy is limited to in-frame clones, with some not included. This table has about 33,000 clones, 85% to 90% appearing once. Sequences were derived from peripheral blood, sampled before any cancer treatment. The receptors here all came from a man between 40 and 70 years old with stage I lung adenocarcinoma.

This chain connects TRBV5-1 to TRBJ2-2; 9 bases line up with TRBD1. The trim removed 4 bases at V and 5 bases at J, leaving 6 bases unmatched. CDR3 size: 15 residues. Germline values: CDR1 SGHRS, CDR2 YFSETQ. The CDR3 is CASSGGQGRTGELFF. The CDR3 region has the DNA TGCGCCAGCAGCGGGGGACAGGGACGAACCGGGGAGCTGTTTTTT.

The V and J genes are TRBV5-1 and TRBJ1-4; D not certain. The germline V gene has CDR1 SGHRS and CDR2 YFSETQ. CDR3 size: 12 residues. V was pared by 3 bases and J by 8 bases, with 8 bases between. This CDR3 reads CASSYSGEKLFF. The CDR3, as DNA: TGCGCCAGCAGCTACAGTGGAGAAAAACTGTTTTTT.

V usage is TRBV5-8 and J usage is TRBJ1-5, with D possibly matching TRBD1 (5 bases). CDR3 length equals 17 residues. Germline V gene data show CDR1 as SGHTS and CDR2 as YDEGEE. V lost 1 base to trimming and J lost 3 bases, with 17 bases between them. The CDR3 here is CASSLFWAGLINQPQHF. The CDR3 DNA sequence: TGTGCCAGCAGCTTGTTTTGGGCAGGGCTCATCAATCAGCCCCAGCATTTT. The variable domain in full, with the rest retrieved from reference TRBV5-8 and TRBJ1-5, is EAGVTQSPTHLIKTRGQQATLRCSPISGHTSVYWYQQALGLGLQFLLWYDEGEERNRGNFPPRFSGRQFPNYSSELNVNALELEDSALYLCASSLFWAGLINQPQHFGDGTRLSIL.

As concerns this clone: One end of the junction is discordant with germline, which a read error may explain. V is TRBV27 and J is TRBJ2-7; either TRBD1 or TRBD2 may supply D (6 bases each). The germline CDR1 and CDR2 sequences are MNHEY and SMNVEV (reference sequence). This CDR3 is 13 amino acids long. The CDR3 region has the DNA TGTGCCAGCAGTGTATCGGGGGCCGGGGAGCAGTACTTC. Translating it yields CASSVSGAGEQYF.

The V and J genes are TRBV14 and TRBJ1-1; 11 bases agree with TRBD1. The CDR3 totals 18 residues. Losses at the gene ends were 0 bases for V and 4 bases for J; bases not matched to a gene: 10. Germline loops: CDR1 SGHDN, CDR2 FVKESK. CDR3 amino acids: CASSQDIRDRGGSTEAFF. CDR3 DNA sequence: TGTGCCAGCAGCCAAGATATCCGGGACAGGGGGGGGAGCACTGAAGCTTTCTTT.

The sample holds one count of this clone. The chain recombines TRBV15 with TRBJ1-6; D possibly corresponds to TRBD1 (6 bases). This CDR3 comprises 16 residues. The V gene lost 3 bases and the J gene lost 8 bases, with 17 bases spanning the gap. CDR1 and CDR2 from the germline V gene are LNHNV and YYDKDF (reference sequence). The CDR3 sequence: CATSSRQEGAYSPLHF. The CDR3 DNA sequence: TGTGCCACCAGCAGTCGACAGGAGGGAGCTTATTCACCCCTCCACTTT.

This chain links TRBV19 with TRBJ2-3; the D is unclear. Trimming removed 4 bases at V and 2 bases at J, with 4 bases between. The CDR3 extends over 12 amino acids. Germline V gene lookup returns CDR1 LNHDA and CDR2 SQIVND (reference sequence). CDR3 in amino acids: CASSTTTDTQYF. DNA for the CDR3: TGTGCCAGTAGTACTACCACAGATACGCAGTATTTT.

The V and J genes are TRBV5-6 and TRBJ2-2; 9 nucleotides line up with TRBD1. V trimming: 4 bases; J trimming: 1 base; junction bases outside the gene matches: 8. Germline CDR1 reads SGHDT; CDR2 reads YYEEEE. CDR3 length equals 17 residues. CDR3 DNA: TGTGCCAGCAGCCCATCAGGGACAGGGAGGAACACCGGGGAGCTGTTTTTT. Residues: CASSPSGTGRNTGELFF. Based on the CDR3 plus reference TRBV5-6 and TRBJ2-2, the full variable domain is DAGVTQSPTHLIKTRGQQVTLRCSPKSGHDTVSWYQQALGQGPQFIFQYYEEEERQRGNFPDRFSGHQFPNYSSELNVNALLLGDSALYLCASSPSGTGRNTGELFFGEGSRLTVL.